These 7 T cell receptor beta chains were sequenced from one sample in a study of T-cell memory formation after mild COVID-19. Each CDR3 protein gets one entry after TCRdb re-called the 5' RACE reads with MiXCR. The data contain more than 9,500 distinct CDR3 sequences, 14% of them singletons. Sequenced: PBMCs or a T cell subset sorted from them (not recorded which). These TCRs come from a man younger than 30 who had mild COVID-19 (a few samples of this study predate the infection). Cell type and time point are not known.

Ten or more counts support this clonotype. The V and J genes are TRBV4-2 and TRBJ2-2; D is perhaps TRBD1 or TRBD2 (5 bases each). The ends were cut back, 4 bases at V and 7 bases at J, with 28 bases in the middle. The CDR3 totals 19 residues. The V gene's germline CDR1 is LGHNA and CDR2 YNFKEQ. CDR3 sequence reads: CASSRPGADRALRDGELFF. The CDR3 nucleotides are TGTGCCAGCAGCCGCCCTGGGGCCGACCGTGCCCTCCGGGACGGGGAGCTGTTTTTT.

V gene TRBV18 combines with J gene TRBJ1-1; 9 positions match TRBD1. The CDR3 has 16 residues. With 4 bases clipped from V and 4 bases from J, the junction kept 10 bases outside the gene matches. Per germline, CDR1 KGHSH and CDR2 LQKENI. CDR3 DNA: TGTGCCAGCTCACTAGGGACAGGGCAGATGGGCACTGAAGCTTTCTTT. This sequence encodes CASSLGTGQMGTEAFF.

This clonotype appeared many times. The V gene is TRBV5-1, the J gene TRBJ2-5, with TRBD1 matching 7 bases. The V gene's germline CDR1 is SGHRS and CDR2 YFSETQ. The CDR3 spans 16 residues. V dropped 8 bases and J dropped 0; count of bases not matched to a gene: 13. For the CDR3, the DNA is TGCGCCAGACAATTCCCGGACAGGATGTACCAAGAGACCCAGTACTTC. The encoded protein is CARQFPDRMYQETQYF.

This sequence joins TRBV6-5 and TRBJ2-1, with 7 positions matching TRBD1. CDR1 is MNHEY and CDR2 is SVGAGI in the germline V gene. This CDR3 is built from 15 residues. Losses at the gene ends were 7 bases for V and 8 bases for J; bases not matched to a gene: 14. CDR3 amino acids: CASTLRDRAIDEQFF. The CDR3 coding sequence is TGTGCCAGCACCCTGCGTGACAGGGCCATCGATGAGCAGTTCTTC.

This clonotype was observed a handful of times. V is TRBV14 and J is TRBJ1-2; D unclear. The V and J ends lost 4 bases and 8 bases respectively, with 14 bases between them. This CDR3 contains 13 residues. Germline-derived CDR1 and CDR2 are SGHDN and FVKESK. The CDR3 DNA reads TGTGCCAGCAGCCCGGACCCACGCGGAGGCTACACCTTC. Its protein product is CASSPDPRGGYTF.

This clonotype has ten or more counts. This rearrangement joins TRBV5-1 to TRBJ2-1, with 8 bases that match TRBD2. With V trimmed by 0 bases and J by 6 bases, 5 bases remained unmatched. The CDR3 is 15 residues long. Germline CDR1 SGHRS, CDR2 YFSETQ. The CDR3 here is CASSLGTSPANEQFF. CDR3 coding DNA: TGCGCCAGCAGCTTGGGGACTAGCCCCGCCAATGAGCAGTTCTTC.

This clonotype has ten or more counts. The V gene is TRBV10-3, the J gene TRBJ2-7; 7 nucleotides line up with TRBD2. The CDR3 has 11 residues. Trimming cost V 7 bases and J 7 bases; bases outside gene matches: 4. The germline V gene encodes CDR1 ENHRY and CDR2 SYGVKD. This chain's CDR3 is CAINQGGEQYF. The CDR3, as DNA: TGTGCCATCAACCAGGGAGGGGAGCAGTACTTC.